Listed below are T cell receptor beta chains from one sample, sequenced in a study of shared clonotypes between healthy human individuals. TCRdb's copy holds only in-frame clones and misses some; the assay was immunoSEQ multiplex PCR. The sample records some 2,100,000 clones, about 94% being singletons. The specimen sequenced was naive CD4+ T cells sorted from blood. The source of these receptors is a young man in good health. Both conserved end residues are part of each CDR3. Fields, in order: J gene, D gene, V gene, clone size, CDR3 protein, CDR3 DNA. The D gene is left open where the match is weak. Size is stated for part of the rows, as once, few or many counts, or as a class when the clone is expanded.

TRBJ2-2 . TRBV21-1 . CASSKALAPGELFF TGTGCCAGCAGCAAAGCCTTAGCGCCCGGGGAGCTGTTTTTT
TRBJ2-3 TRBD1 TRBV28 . CASRPNRGKNSTDTQYF TGTGCCAGCAGGCCTAACAGGGGGAAAAACAGCACAGATACGCAGTATTTT
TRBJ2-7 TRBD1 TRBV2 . CASSPYDRGAEQYF TGTGCCAGCAGTCCCTACGACAGGGGTGCCGAGCAGTACTTC
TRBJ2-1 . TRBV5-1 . CASSSGDLQYRNEQFF TGCGCCAGCAGCTCGGGGGACTTGCAATATCGCAATGAGCAGTTCTTC
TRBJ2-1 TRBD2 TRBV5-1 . CASSDRLANVNEQFF TGCGCCAGCAGCGATCGACTAGCGAATGTCAATGAGCAGTTCTTC
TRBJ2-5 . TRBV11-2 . CASSRDSSETQYF TGTGCCAGCAGCCGTGACAGTTCAGAGACCCAGTACTTC
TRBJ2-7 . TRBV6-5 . CASSYSAAPYEQYF TGTGCCAGCAGTTACTCTGCGGCCCCCTACGAGCAGTACTTC
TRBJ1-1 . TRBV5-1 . CASSLDRDTEAFF TGCGCCAGCAGCTTGGACAGGGATACTGAAGCTTTCTTT
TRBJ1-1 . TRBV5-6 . CASSSSAQGLTEAFF TGTGCCAGCAGCTCGTCGGCCCAAGGCCTAACTGAAGCTTTCTTT
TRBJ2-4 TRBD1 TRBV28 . CASSLGTVGNIQYF TGTGCCAGCAGTTTGGGGACAGTTGGAAACATTCAGTACTTC
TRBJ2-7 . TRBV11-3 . CASSLSASSYEQYF TGTGCCAGCAGTCTTTCAGCGAGCTCCTACGAGCAGTACTTC
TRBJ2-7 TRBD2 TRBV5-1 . CASSLGAGGNGEQYF TGCGCCAGCAGCTTGGGGGCGGGAGGGAATGGTGAGCAGTACTTC
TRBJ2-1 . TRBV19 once CASRKTSTGTTYNEQFF TGTGCCAGTAGGAAGACTTCTACGGGCACTACCTACAATGAGCAGTTCTTC
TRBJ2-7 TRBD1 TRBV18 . CASSPVRDRAYEQYF TGTGCCAGCTCACCGGTTCGGGACAGGGCCTACGAGCAGTACTTC
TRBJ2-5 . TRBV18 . CASSPAGQETQYF TGTGCCAGCTCACCAGCAGGGCAAGAGACCCAGTACTTC
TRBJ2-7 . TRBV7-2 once CASSAGGYEQYF TGTGCCAGCAGCGCAGGCGGGTACGAGCAGTACTTC
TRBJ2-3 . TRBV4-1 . CASSHGSGTQYF TGCGCCAGCAGCCATGGCAGTGGTACGCAGTATTTT
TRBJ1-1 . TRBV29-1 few CSARQVMATEAFF TGCAGCGCTCGACAGGTTATGGCCACTGAAGCTTTCTTT
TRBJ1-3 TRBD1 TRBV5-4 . CASSLDRRSGNTIYF TGTGCCAGCAGCCTGGACAGGCGTTCTGGAAACACCATATATTTT
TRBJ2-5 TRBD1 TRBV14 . CASSHSGTGPQYF TGTGCCAGCAGCCACTCCGGGACAGGGCCCCAGTACTTC
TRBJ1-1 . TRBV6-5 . CASISTTAEAFF TGTGCCAGCATAAGTACAACGGCTGAAGCTTTCTTT
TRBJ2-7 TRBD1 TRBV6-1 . CASSRQGVEQYF TGTGCCAGCAGTCGACAGGGGGTCGAGCAGTACTTC
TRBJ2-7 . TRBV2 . CASGDGYSYEQYF TGTGCCAGCGGGGACGGATACTCCTACGAGCAGTACTTC
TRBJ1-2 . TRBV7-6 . CASSLGRSDSGYTF TGTGCCAGCAGCTTAGGTCGCAGTGACTCAGGCTACACCTTC
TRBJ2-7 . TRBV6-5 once CASTRGTGGTYEQYF TGTGCCAGCACCAGAGGGACCGGAGGTACCTACGAGCAGTACTTC
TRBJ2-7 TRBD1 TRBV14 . CASSQGDRSSYEQYF TGTGCCAGCAGCCAAGGGGACAGGAGCTCCTACGAGCAGTACTTC
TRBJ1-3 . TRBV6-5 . CASGRWPSSGNTIYF TGTGCCAGCGGACGGTGGCCGAGCTCTGGAAACACCATATATTTT
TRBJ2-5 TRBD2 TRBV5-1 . CASNPSGAQETQYF TGCGCCAGCAACCCTAGCGGGGCCCAAGAGACCCAGTACTTC
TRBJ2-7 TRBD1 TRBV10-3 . CAISGDSYEQYF TGTGCCATCAGTGGGGACAGTTACGAGCAGTACTTC
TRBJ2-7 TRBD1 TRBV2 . CASKVGQGSYEQYF TGTGCCAGCAAGGTCGGACAGGGGTCCTACGAGCAGTACTTC
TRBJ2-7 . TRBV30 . CAWSVPTRFSYEQYF TGTGCCTGGAGTGTACCTACACGGTTCTCCTACGAGCAGTACTTC
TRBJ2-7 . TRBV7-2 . CASTTGFEQYF TGTGCCAGCACGACCGGGTTCGAGCAGTACTTC
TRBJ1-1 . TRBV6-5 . CASSPRPLNTEAFF TGTGCCAGCAGTCCCCGACCATTAAACACTGAAGCTTTCTTT
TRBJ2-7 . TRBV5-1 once CASSLDQGRYEQYF TGCGCCAGCAGCTTGGACCAGGGGCGCTACGAGCAGTACTTC
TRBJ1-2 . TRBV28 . CASTTGGPYGYTF TGTGCCAGCACTACTGGGGGTCCCTATGGCTACACCTTC
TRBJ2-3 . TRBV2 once CASSLLADTQYF TGTGCCAGCAGCCTCCTCGCAGATACGCAGTATTTT
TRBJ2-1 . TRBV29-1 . CSVLSDNIPYNEQFF TGCAGCGTTCTCTCCGACAACATCCCATACAATGAGCAGTTCTTC
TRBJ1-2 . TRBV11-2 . CASSAKQANYGYTF TGTGCCAGCAGCGCAAAACAGGCGAACTATGGCTACACCTTC
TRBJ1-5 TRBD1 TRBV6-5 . CASSYPGQGGQPQHF TGTGCCAGCAGTTACCCCGGACAGGGCGGCCAGCCCCAGCATTTT
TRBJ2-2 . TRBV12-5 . CASAKGETGELFF TGTGCTAGCGCCAAGGGGGAGACCGGGGAGCTGTTTTTT
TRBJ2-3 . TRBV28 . CASSFPGARTDTQYF TGTGCCAGCAGTTTCCCTGGGGCCCGCACAGATACGCAGTATTTT
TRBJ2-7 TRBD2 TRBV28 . CASRAGGAPYEQYF TGTGCCAGCAGGGCCGGGGGGGCTCCCTACGAGCAGTACTTC
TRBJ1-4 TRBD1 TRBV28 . CASSSPTGRGEKLFF TGTGCCAGCAGTTCGCCGACAGGGAGGGGTGAAAAACTGTTTTTT
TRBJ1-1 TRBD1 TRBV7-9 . CASRPDRAEAFF TGTGCCAGCAGACCCGACAGGGCTGAAGCTTTCTTT
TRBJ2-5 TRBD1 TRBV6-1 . CASRRTGGETQYF TGTGCCAGCAGGAGAACAGGGGGAGAGACCCAGTACTTC
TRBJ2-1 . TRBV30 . CAWSVTGRLNEQFF TGTGCCTGGAGTGTTACGGGACGTCTTAATGAGCAGTTCTTC